This T cell receptor beta chain derives from a study of cytomegalovirus exposure and HLA in healthy donors. The primer mix had 60 Vbeta and 13 Jbeta primers. Repertoires were generated with immunoSEQ multiplex PCR, while TCRdb's copy carries only in-frame clones and drops some. This table holds roughly 160,000 clones, about four fifths found once. Study-wide results and caveats: The authors excluded some V segments, including TRBV6-2 and TRBV6-3, as indistinguishable. A later analysis by the authors found several of the most significant clusters apparently linked to common viral pathogens.

In its sample, this clone was seen a few times. Its specificity is not known. Looked up from germline, CDR1 is SGHTS and CDR2 is YDEGEE. V lost 2 bases, J lost 6 bases, and 15 bases lay in between. This CDR3 has 15 amino acids. The V gene is TRBV5-8, the J gene TRBJ1-5, with D perhaps matching TRBD1 (6 bases). Material: PBMCs. The TCR was taken from a male donor in good health and CMV-seropositive. The CDR3 protein is CASSLPGARGQPQHF. The CDR3, as DNA: TGTGCCAGCAGCTTACCCGGGGCCAGGGGTCAGCCCCAGCATTTT.